Many counts were recorded for the clone carrying this T cell receptor beta chain. Per the germline V gene, CDR1 is SGHRS and CDR2 is YFSETQ. The V and J ends lost 4 bases and 2 bases, in that order; junction bases with no gene match: 17. The CDR3 consists of 19 residues. The data stem from a study of early T cells in non-severe SARS-CoV-2 infection. In TCRdb, the 5' RACE reads were re-called with MiXCR into one record per CDR3 protein. The profile shows about 110,000 distinct CDR3 sequences, over 8.5% of them singletons. This receptor was obtained from an adult who was a healthcare worker with PCR-confirmed SARS-CoV-2 infection or an uninfected control (not recorded which). The rearrangement joins TRBV5-1 to TRBJ1-3, with TRBD1 identical over 8 bases. The sample comprised whole blood. The CDR3 region is CASSTGPLSGGRTGNTIYF. DNA of the CDR3: TGCGCCAGCAGCACCGGCCCCCTCTCAGGGGGCAGAACTGGAAACACCATATATTTT. The full variable domain, rest sourced from reference TRBV5-1 and TRBJ1-3, is KAGVTQTPRYLIKTRGQQVTLSCSPISGHRSVSWYQQTPGQGLQFLFEYFSETQRNKGNFPGRFSGRQFSNSRSEMNVSTLELGDSALYLCASSTGPLSGGRTGNTIYFGEGSWLTVV.